This TCR beta chain was documented in a study of T cells in Graves' hyperthyroidism and ophthalmopathy (dated by TCRdb to the late 2010s). About the study as a whole: Peripheral blood samples were taken at the time of initial diagnosis, prior to any treatment. To identify TCR V-J signatures that set the groups apart, the researchers used a discovery cohort of 100 patients, made up of fewer than 50 with Graves' ophthalmopathy and approximately 57 with stable Graves' hyperthyroidism. Whether ophthalmopathy could be predicted prospectively was tested in an independent validation cohort made up of under 20 hyperthyroidism patients plus 17 patients who later progressed to ophthalmopathy. For training and testing, the 110 or so patients in the discovery cohort were randomly divided in a 7:3 ratio. In addition, the study compared T-cell repertoires in thyroid tissue and in blood from roughly six Graves' hyperthyroidism patients. After sampling, hyperthyroidism patients received methimazole starting at 30 mg daily, and ophthalmopathy patients received high-dose intravenous methylprednisolone. According to the paper, TCR Vbeta CDR3 sequencing was carried out on about 140 peripheral blood samples, which came from under 50 ophthalmopathy, under 80 hyperthyroidism and approximately 17 progressor patients. Study-wide findings and limitations: Sample size was not statistically predetermined, and blinding of investigators to group allocation was not performed. Most expanded thyroid clonotypes (frequency above 0.001) were also detected in blood, a finding suggesting that blood repertoires may reflect thyroid immune responses. Ophthalmopathy was separated from stable hyperthyroidism by a 13 V-J signature model, with about 88% sensitivity and about 81% specificity obtained in cross-validation and 80%/75% obtained in testing. During validation, the model predicted progression to ophthalmopathy a median of approximately 7 months ahead of onset, with just under 71% sensitivity and 72% to 80% specificity.

The germline V gene (reference sequence) sets CDR1 to LNHDA and CDR2 to SQIVND. V is cut by 4 bases and J by 5 bases, and the space between the germline ends is 12 bases. The CDR3 starts with the cysteine, ends with the phenylalanine, and has 14 residues. Left in the record is the CDR3 DNA by itself, 42 bases read in frame from the first base. The TCR beta CDR3 regions were amplified from the RNA transcripts. The TCR CDR3 was subjected to a first round of RT-PCR using the HTBI primer set and the Qiagen OneStep RT-PCR kit. The libraries were constructed in a second round of multiplex PCR and then size-selected and purified. Libraries were sequenced paired-end with 100 bp reads on an Illumina HiSeq2000. In the source study's methods: SOAPnuke was used to process the raw data, with reads discarded if the reads contained adapters or uncalled bases, had a mean Phred below 15, or lacked an exact constant-primer or identifier match. High-quality paired reads were merged using COPE v1.2.5, and each unique nucleotide sequence was defined as a clonotype. MiTCR v1.1 was used to align the clonotypes against IMGT TRBV, TRBD and TRBJ reference segments. Analysis was restricted to V-J combinations with a frequency above 0.0001, which covered roughly 99% of repertoires. A TCS score was defined as the ratio between F50 (clonal expansion) and ExV (chaos), using BLOSUM62-based TCRdist between CDR3 peptides within each V-J. Welch's t-statistics and random forest reduced just over 500 V-J features to 10 to 15, which were used in a naive Bayes classifier (R e1071). TCRdb applied fastp at Q25 and MiXCR to the public reads, then kept only in-frame beta chains. Duplicate CDR3 protein sequences are folded into a single record with the most common DNA and genes. The V and J calls were determined by TCRdb, not by the authors. The sample table contains roughly 600,000 distinct CDR3 sequences; only one count was recorded for roughly 14% of them. The ten biggest clones cover approximately 12% of the sample.

As regards this clonotype: The clone's antigen remains unknown. There are no base qualities to consult, and no much larger clone falls within one base.

Ophthalmopathy patients had moderately to severely active disease, Clinical Activity Score of at least 3, NOSPECS grade of at least 4, and duration under 3 months. The study excluded patients with uncontrolled infections, other autoimmune diseases, pregnancy or lactation. Clinical symptoms, serum thyroxine and TRAb, thyroid ultrasound, and orbital computed tomography formed the basis for the diagnoses. Ficoll-Paque density gradient centrifugation was used to isolate PBMCs from 10 ml of fresh peripheral blood. Trizol reagent was used to extract total RNA, and RNA quality was then checked on an Agilent 2100 Bioanalyzer.

The V and J segments used are TRBV19 and TRBJ2-1; the D gene assignment is ambiguous. Sequenced input: blood. This clonotype originated in a woman between 45 and 65 years old with Graves' ophthalmopathy. The CDR3 reads CASSRGWRNNEQFF. The DNA sequence is TGTGCCAGTAGTAGGGGTTGGCGGAACAATGAGCAGTTCTTC.